Presented here are 15 T cell receptor beta chains from one specimen sequenced in a study of blood T cells in healthy people across ages. Sample-barcoded 5' priming and a J-beta primer mix drove a second PCR of about 6 to 12 cycles. TCRdb redid the calling of the 5' RACE reads with MiXCR, one entry per CDR3 protein. The profile shows 550,000 to 600,000 distinct CDR3 sequences, about 45% of them singletons. The sample comprised blood. The receptors come from a man at least 80 years old in good health.

A few counts support this clonotype. The chain combines TRBV7-2 with TRBJ2-1, with 7 nucleotides matching TRBD2. The CDR3 consists of 17 residues. CDR1 and CDR2 from the germline V gene are SGHTA and FQGNSA. The junction had 11 bases not matched to a gene; V was cut back by 1 base and J by 5 bases. Written as DNA, the CDR3 is TGTGCCAGCAGCTTAGTGCCCCGATGGACTAGAAACAATGAGCAGTTCTTC. Residues: CASSLVPRWTRNNEQFF.

J is TRBJ2-4 and V is TRBV6-2 or TRBV6-3; unclear D gene. The CDR3 totals 18 residues. Trimming pared 6 bases from V and 3 bases from J, leaving 24 bases between. Germline V gene sequence: CDR1 MNHEY, CDR2 SVGEGT. The CDR3 DNA sequence: TGTGCCAGCAGCATATCGGCGGCAGCGAGCACACACAAAAACATTCAGTACTTC. Its protein is CASSISAAASTHKNIQYF.

This clonotype has only a few counts. This chain joins TRBV20-1 and TRBJ2-1; 9 bases line up with TRBD2. The CDR3 loop spans 14 amino acids. V was pared by 5 bases and J by 9 bases, with 11 bases of the junction left unmatched. CDR1 is DFQATT, CDR2 SNEGSKA, per germline (reference sequence). The DNA of the CDR3 is TGCAGTGCTGGAGCTAGCGGGGCCCACAGTGAGCAGTTCTTC. Residues: CSAGASGAHSEQFF.

The chain couples TRBV20-1 to TRBJ1-5; D gene unclear. The CDR3 runs to 14 residues. Trimming shortened V by 3 bases and J by 4 bases, and 13 bases separated the two germline ends. The germline V gene encodes CDR1 DFQATT and CDR2 SNEGSKA (reference sequence). Here the CDR3 reads CSASSGPLNQPQHF. The CDR3 DNA follows: TGCAGTGCTAGTTCCGGACCACTGAATCAGCCCCAGCATTTT.

This clonotype was detected ten times or more. With a much larger clone just one base away, this may be a read error. The chain uses TRBV6-5 and TRBJ2-3; 7 bases agree with TRBD1. The V gene end was trimmed by 5 bases and the J gene end by 6 bases; junction bases not matched to a gene: 8. Germline CDR1 MNHEY, CDR2 SVGAGI. The CDR3 spans 14 residues. DNA of the CDR3: TGTGCCAGCAGTGACAGGGCGGTGGTGGATACGCAGTATTTT. The encoded protein is CASSDRAVVDTQYF.

About this clonotype: A read error may explain this, as a much larger clone is one base away. The chain couples TRBV6-5 to TRBJ2-1; TRBD1 might be the D (6 bases). The germline V gene has CDR1 MNHEY and CDR2 SVGAGI. The CDR3 sequence is 15 residues long. CDR3 coding DNA: TGTGCCAGCAGTTATTCCCAGGGGCCCTACAATGAGCGGTTCTTC. This codes for CASSYSQGPYNERFF.

The chain recombines TRBV30 with TRBJ2-1; the D gene is possibly TRBD2 (6 bases). The CDR3 covers 14 residues. The V and J ends lost 2 bases and 12 bases respectively, with 20 bases between them. The germline gives CDR1 GTSNPN, CDR2 SVGIG (reference sequence). The CDR3 DNA follows: TGTGCCTGGAGTCTTGGGACTGCAACCATGGGGCAGTTCTTC. Translated, it gives CAWSLGTATMGQFF.

This clonotype was seen more than once but under ten times. The CDR3 reads CASSLLGVGAEAFF. CDR3 nucleotide sequence: TGTGCCAGCAGCTTACTGGGGGTGGGCGCTGAAGCTTTCTTT. This chain uses TRBV7-2 with TRBJ1-1; D perhaps matches TRBD1 (5 bases). The V gene's germline CDR1 is SGHTA and CDR2 FQGNSA. The CDR3 totals 14 residues. The V end lost 2 bases, the J end lost 6 bases, and 13 bases lay between the germline ends.

The chain uses TRBV7-2 and TRBJ2-6, with 7 bases matching TRBD2. The ends lost 0 bases at V and 0 bases at J; junction bases unmatched: 2. The CDR3 is made up of 17 amino acids. Germline-derived CDR1 and CDR2 are SGHTA and FQGNSA. In DNA form, the CDR3 reads TGTGCCAGCAGCTTAGCGCGGGGGAGCTCTGGGGCCAACGTCCTGACTTTC. Its translation is CASSLARGSSGANVLTF.

A word on this clonotype: Relative to the germline gene, one junction end is altered; a read error may explain this. The J gene is TRBJ1-1, the V gene TRBV7-9; D unclear. The CDR3 consists of 14 residues. The germline gives CDR1 SEHNR, CDR2 FQNEAQ (reference sequence). CDR3 bases: TGTGCCAGCAGCTTAACGAGTTTAAACACTGGAGCTTTCTTT. Its translation: CASSLTSLNTGAFF.

The chain combines TRBV2 with TRBJ1-6; D is possibly TRBD1 (5 bases). CDR1 is SNHLY, CDR2 FYNNEI, per germline. This CDR3 has 13 amino acids. Trimming took off 6 bases at V and 7 bases at J, with 10 bases between the two ends. The CDR3: CASRAGGNSPLHF. In DNA, the CDR3 is TGTGCCAGCAGAGCTGGGGGGAATTCACCCCTCCACTTT.

This clonotype has more than one count but fewer than ten. The rearrangement links TRBV7-2 to TRBJ1-6, with D hard to call. The CDR3 extends over 15 amino acids. V lost 1 base to trimming and J lost 10 bases, with 14 bases between them. Germline V gene lookup returns CDR1 SGHTA and CDR2 FQGNSA. The chain's CDR3 is CASSLGDPQDSPLHF. The CDR3 DNA is TGTGCCAGCAGCTTAGGCGACCCCCAGGACTCACCCCTCCACTTT.

The chain employs TRBV29-1 and TRBJ2-1, with D possibly being TRBD1 (7 bases). V was clipped by 6 bases and J by 6 bases, with 18 bases between them. This CDR3 is built from 14 residues. The V gene's germline CDR1 is SQVTM and CDR2 ANQGSEA. DNA of the CDR3: TGCAGCGTGGCTGTGTGGCAGGGGGGCAATGAGCAGTTCTTC. This sequence encodes CSVAVWQGGNEQFF.

This clonotype was observed a few times. The CDR3 loop is CASSQGGQGSYEQYF. The CDR3 DNA follows: TGTGCCAGCAGCCAGGGGGGACAGGGCTCCTACGAGCAGTACTTC. This chain uses TRBV7-2 with TRBJ2-7; 9 nucleotides agree with TRBD1. Trimming removed 5 bases from V and 0 bases from J; junction bases left unmatched: 5. CDR1 and CDR2 from the germline V gene are SGHTA and FQGNSA. There are 15 residues in the CDR3.

A few counts support this clonotype. V and J are TRBV6-2 or TRBV6-3 and TRBJ2-5; no definite D call. The CDR3 loop spans 16 amino acids. Trimming took 6 bases from V and 2 from J, leaving 19 bases between them. CDR1 MNHEY and CDR2 SVGEGT come from the germline V gene. The CDR3: CASSPILAAEQETQYF. The CDR3 DNA reads TGTGCCAGCAGCCCGATCTTGGCCGCGGAACAAGAGACCCAGTACTTC.